This T cell receptor (beta chain) was identified during a study of T-cell memory formation after mild COVID-19. Study details: Among the donors, TCR clusters were largely specific to each donor.

Study outcomes and limitations: Clones that contracted from day 15 to 85 had balanced CD4/CD8; later expanders were CD4+ biased.

MiXCR, run by TCRdb on the 5' RACE reads, gives a single entry per CDR3 protein. The sample holds a few hundred thousand distinct CDR3 sequences; roughly a fifth are singletons and the top ten take 20% to 25%. The CDR3 runs 17 residues. Trimming left V 2 bases short and J 0 bases short, with 14 bases between. In regard to this clonotype: Its cognate antigen is unknown.

The genes are TRBV12-3 or TRBV12-4 and TRBJ1-5; tentatively, D is TRBD1 (5 bases). This clonotype was obtained from a man aged 18 to 30 who had mild COVID-19 (a few samples of this study predate the infection). Cell type and time point are not known. The sequencing sample was made of PBMCs or a T cell subset sorted from them (not recorded which). The CDR3 sequence: CASSLIFGADSNQPQHF. DNA of the CDR3: TGTGCCAGCAGTTTAATCTTCGGGGCCGATAGCAATCAGCCCCAGCATTTT.